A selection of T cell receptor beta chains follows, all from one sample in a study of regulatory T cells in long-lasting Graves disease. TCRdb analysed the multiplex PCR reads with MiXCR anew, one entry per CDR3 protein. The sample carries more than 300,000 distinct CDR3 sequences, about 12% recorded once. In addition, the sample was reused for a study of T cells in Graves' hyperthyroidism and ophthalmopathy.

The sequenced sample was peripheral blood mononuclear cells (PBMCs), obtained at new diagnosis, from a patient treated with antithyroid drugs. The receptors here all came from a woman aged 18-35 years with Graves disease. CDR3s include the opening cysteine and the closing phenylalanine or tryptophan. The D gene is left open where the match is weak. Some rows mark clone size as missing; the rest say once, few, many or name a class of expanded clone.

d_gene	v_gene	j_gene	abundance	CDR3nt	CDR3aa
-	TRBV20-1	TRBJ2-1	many	TGCAGTGCTTCGGTCGGGGCGAAGACCTACAATGAGCAGTTCTTC	CSASVGAKTYNEQFF
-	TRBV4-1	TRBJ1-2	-	TGCGCCAGCAGCCAAGATCGGGGGAACGCTAACTATGGCTACACCTTC	CASSQDRGNANYGYTF
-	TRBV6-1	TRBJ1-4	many	TGTGCCAGCAGTCTTCAGAGACCGGGCCATGAAAAACTGTTTTTT	CASSLQRPGHEKLFF
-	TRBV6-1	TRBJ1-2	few	TGTGCCAGCAGGGGCTGGATCCAGTATGGCTACACCTTC	CASRGWIQYGYTF
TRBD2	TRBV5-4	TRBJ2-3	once	TGTGCCAGCAGCTTGGCTGGCAATAGCGGGGGGGAGGCGCAGTATTTT	CASSLAGNSGGEAQYF
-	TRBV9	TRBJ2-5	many	TGTGCCAGCAGCGTAGTAGTATGGGAGTGCCTTCCGAGGGAAGAGACCCAGTACTTC	CASSVVVWECLPREETQYF
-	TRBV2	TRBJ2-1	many	TGTGCCAGCAGCCCCCCGGGGTCAAGACGCTACAATGAGCAGTTCTTC	CASSPPGSRRYNEQFF
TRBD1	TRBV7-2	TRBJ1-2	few	TGTGCCAGCAGCTCTCTTCCACAGGGGACCGTCAACTATGGCTACACCTTC	CASSSLPQGTVNYGYTF
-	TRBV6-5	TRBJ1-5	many	TGTGCCAGCAGTTACGACAGCAATCAGCCCCAGCATTTT	CASSYDSNQPQHF
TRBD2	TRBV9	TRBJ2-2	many	TGTGCCAGCAGCCCTCGGACTAGCGGGGGGCTCCACGCGAACACCGGGGAGCTGTTTTTT	CASSPRTSGGLHANTGELFF